These 20 T cell receptor beta chains were sequenced from one sample in a study of T cells in tuberculosis. The time point is: new active TB diagnosis, blood taken before or within 7 days of starting treatment. Only in-frame clones appear in the TCRdb table, and some are missing; sequencing was by immunoSEQ multiplex PCR. The sample lists some 49,000 clones; nearly 95% were seen once. The sequences come from PBMCs, collected at tuberculosis diagnosis. These receptors came from an adult with tuberculosis.

V and J are TRBV28 and TRBJ2-7; TRBD1 aligns across 7 bases. The J segment lost 3 bases and the V segment lost 5 bases, leaving 7 bases of the junction unmatched. Germline lookup yields CDR1 MDHEN and CDR2 SYDVKM. The CDR3 contains 14 residues. In nucleotides, the CDR3 is TGTGCCAGCAGTCTGTCGGGACAGCTCTACGAGCAGTACTTC. Its protein is CASSLSGQLYEQYF. Supplemented by reference TRBV28 and TRBJ2-7, the full variable domain reads DVKVTQSSRYLVKRTGEKVFLECVQDMDHENMFWYRQDPGLGLRLIYFSYDVKMKEKGDIPEGYSVSREKKERFSLILESASTNQTSMYLCASSLSGQLYEQYFGPGTRLTVT.

The rearrangement uses TRBV7-2 and TRBJ1-4; D might be TRBD1 (6 bases). The germline V gene encodes CDR1 SGHTA and CDR2 FQGNSA. V was shortened by 2 bases and J by 4 bases, with 11 bases between the two germline ends. The CDR3 spans 15 residues. The CDR3 DNA sequence: TGTGCCAGCAGCTTAAAGACAGGCTTTAATGAAAAACTGTTTTTT. Its translation: CASSLKTGFNEKLFF.

V usage is TRBV19 and J usage is TRBJ1-4; D is unclear. This CDR3 region has 14 residues. Deletions cut 5 bases from V and 2 bases from J, with 9 bases between. CDR1 and CDR2 (germline): LNHDA, SQIVND (reference sequence). The CDR3 DNA reads as TGTGCCAGTAGTCGGCAGGCCACTAATGAAAAACTGTTTTTT. It yields the protein CASSRQATNEKLFF.

The chain has TRBV7-9 and TRBJ2-1; D might be TRBD2 (5 bases). Germline assignment: CDR1 SEHNR and CDR2 FQNEAQ (reference sequence). Trimming removed 5 bases at V and 1 base at J, with 15 bases between. The CDR3 extends over 16 amino acids. DNA of the CDR3: TGTGCCAGCAGCCGTAAGTGGGGAGAATCCTACAATGAGCAGTTCTTC. This translates into CASSRKWGESYNEQFF.

The V and J genes are TRBV5-1 and TRBJ2-7; TRBD2 matches at 11 bases. Losses at the gene ends were 3 bases for V and 4 bases for J; bases not matched to a gene: 9. Germline values: CDR1 SGHRS, CDR2 YFSETQ. CDR3 length equals 16 residues. The CDR3 nucleotides are TGCGCCAGCAGCTGGACGCTAGCGGGAGGAGGATACGAGCAGTACTTC. Translating it yields CASSWTLAGGGYEQYF.

The chain carries TRBV5-4 and TRBJ2-7; TRBD2 matches at 7 bases. V trimming: 0 bases; J trimming: 1 base; junction bases outside the gene matches: 7. The V gene's germline CDR1 is SGHNT and CDR2 YYREEE (reference sequence). The length of the CDR3 is 16 residues. CDR3 nucleotide sequence: TGTGCCAGCAGCTTGGGTGTTGGCGGGAGTTCCTACGAGCAGTACTTC. Translation gives CASSLGVGGSSYEQYF.

The rearrangement uses TRBV14 and TRBJ2-1; D may be TRBD2 (6 bases). Germline V gene data show CDR1 as SGHDN and CDR2 as FVKESK. The V end was cut by 0 bases, the J end by 3 bases, with 18 bases between. The CDR3 runs 18 residues. The chain's CDR3 is CASSQDLSGPYYYNEQFF. The CDR3 coding sequence is TGTGCCAGCAGCCAAGATCTAAGCGGGCCTTATTACTACAATGAGCAGTTCTTC.

The genes are TRBV29-1 and TRBJ2-5; 7 bases fit TRBD1. V lost 6 bases, J lost 3 bases, and 7 bases stayed unmatched. Per germline, CDR1 SQVTM and CDR2 ANQGSEA. CDR3 length equals 13 residues. The CDR3 nucleotides are TGCAGCGTGACGGGACAGACAAAAGAGACCCAGTACTTC. Translation gives CSVTGQTKETQYF.

The V and J genes are TRBV19 and TRBJ1-5, with D perhaps TRBD1 (6 bases). Deletions cut 4 bases from V and 2 bases from J, with 15 bases between. This CDR3 is 16 amino acids long. Germline V gene sequence: CDR1 LNHDA, CDR2 SQIVND (reference sequence). Here the CDR3 DNA reads TGTGCCAGTAGTACCTTACGGACAGTCCGCAATCAGCCCCAGCATTTT. It translates to CASSTLRTVRNQPQHF.

The chain uses TRBV27 and TRBJ2-3; possibly TRBD1 for D (5 bases). Germline V gene lookup returns CDR1 MNHEY and CDR2 SMNVEV (reference sequence). V lost 2 bases, J lost 5 bases, and 5 bases lay in between. There are 12 residues in the CDR3. The CDR3: CASSLTGDTQYF. The CDR3 DNA sequence: TGTGCCAGCAGTTTAACAGGAGATACGCAGTATTTT.

J is TRBJ1-5 and V is TRBV5-1; tentatively, D is TRBD1 (5 bases). The V end lost 0 bases, the J end lost 6 bases, and 10 bases lay between the germline ends. CDR1 and CDR2 from the germline V gene are SGHRS and YFSETQ. This CDR3 is 14 amino acids long. CDR3 DNA sequence: TGCGCCAGCAGCTTGGGGGGGGTCGGTCAGCCCCAGCATTTT. It specifies CASSLGGVGQPQHF.

V usage is TRBV6-6 and J usage is TRBJ1-5; the match to TRBD1 covers 8 bases. Germline loops: CDR1 MNHNY, CDR2 SVGAGI (reference sequence). The CDR3 is made up of 13 amino acids. V dropped 0 bases and J dropped 15; count of bases not matched to a gene: 7. This CDR3 is CASSYSLDRASHF. The CDR3 DNA follows: TGTGCCAGCAGTTACTCTTTGGACAGGGCCTCGCATTTT.

This chain uses TRBV29-1 with TRBJ1-4; D call uncertain. CDR3 length equals 12 residues. The V gene's germline CDR1 is SQVTM and CDR2 ANQGSEA. Trimming took off 7 bases at V and 6 bases at J, with 12 bases between the two ends. The CDR3 loop is CSAGGPYEKLFF. The DNA for the CDR3 is TGCAGCGCCGGAGGACCGTATGAAAAACTGTTTTTT.

The CDR3 region has the DNA TGTGCCTGGAGTGTAGGGCTAGCGGCGTTATTCACAGATACGCAGTATTTT. This encodes CAWSVGLAALFTDTQYF. V gene TRBV30 combines with J gene TRBJ2-3; 7 bases are shared with TRBD2. Germline V gives CDR1 GTSNPN, CDR2 SVGIG (reference sequence). This CDR3 comprises 17 residues. Trimming removed 0 bases from V and 2 bases from J; junction bases left unmatched: 11.

V gene TRBV7-2 combines with J gene TRBJ1-1; D is ambiguous. The CDR3 contains 14 residues. Trimming removed 2 bases at V and 4 bases at J, with 11 bases between. Looked up from germline, CDR1 is SGHTA and CDR2 is FQGNSA. CDR3 region: CASSLSNSGTEAFF. CDR3 sequence (DNA): TGTGCCAGCAGCTTATCGAACAGCGGCACTGAAGCTTTCTTT. The full variable domain, rest sourced from reference TRBV7-2 and TRBJ1-1, is GAGVSQSPSNKVTEKGKDVELRCDPISGHTALYWYRQSLGQGLEFLIYFQGNSAPDKSGLPSDRFSAERTGGSVSTLTIQRTQQEDSAVYLCASSLSNSGTEAFFGQGTRLTVV.

The chain links TRBV5-4 to TRBJ2-6; 8 nucleotides agree with TRBD1. CDR3 length equals 18 residues. With V trimmed by 4 bases and J by 3 bases, 12 bases remained unmatched. CDR1 is SGHNT, CDR2 YYREEE, per germline (reference sequence). The CDR3 DNA sequence: TGTGCCAGCAGCCCAGGCCCAGGGGGCGCGGGTGGGGCCAACGTCCTGACTTTC. Translated: CASSPGPGGAGGANVLTF.

The chain is built from TRBV7-2 and TRBJ2-3, with 7 nucleotides matching TRBD2. CDR1 is SGHTA, CDR2 FQGNSA, per germline. Germline trimming cut 3 bases from V and 0 bases from J; bases unmatched to any gene: 0. This CDR3 contains 14 residues. The CDR3 reads CASSFSGSTDTQYF. The CDR3, as DNA: TGTGCCAGCAGCTTTAGCGGGAGCACAGATACGCAGTATTTT.

This chain connects TRBV25-1 to TRBJ2-7; 7 bases match TRBD1. Germline CDR1 reads MGHDK; CDR2 reads SYGVNS. V trimming: 6 bases; J trimming: 3 bases; junction bases outside the gene matches: 5. The CDR3 runs 13 residues. The DNA of the CDR3 is TGTGCCAGCAGAGGGGGCGCTGGCTACGAGCAGTACTTC. Protein product: CASRGGAGYEQYF.

The chain joins TRBV19 to TRBJ2-3, with D unclear. This CDR3 region has 13 residues. In germline, CDR1 is LNHDA, CDR2 SQIVND (reference sequence). V lost 8 bases to trimming and J lost 6 bases, with 15 bases between them. CDR3 sequence: CASANLGWDTQYF. The CDR3 DNA follows: TGTGCCAGTGCCAACCTTGGCTGGGATACGCAGTATTTT.

CDR3 in amino acids: CASSPDRRREKLFF. CDR3 coding DNA: TGTGCCAGCAGTCCCGACAGGAGGCGTGAAAAACTGTTTTTT. The V call is TRBV28, the J call TRBJ1-4, with a tentative D call TRBD1 (6 bases). V gave up 5 bases and J gave up 7 bases, with 14 bases separating them. The CDR3 runs 14 residues. From germline, CDR1 is MDHEN and CDR2 SYDVKM.